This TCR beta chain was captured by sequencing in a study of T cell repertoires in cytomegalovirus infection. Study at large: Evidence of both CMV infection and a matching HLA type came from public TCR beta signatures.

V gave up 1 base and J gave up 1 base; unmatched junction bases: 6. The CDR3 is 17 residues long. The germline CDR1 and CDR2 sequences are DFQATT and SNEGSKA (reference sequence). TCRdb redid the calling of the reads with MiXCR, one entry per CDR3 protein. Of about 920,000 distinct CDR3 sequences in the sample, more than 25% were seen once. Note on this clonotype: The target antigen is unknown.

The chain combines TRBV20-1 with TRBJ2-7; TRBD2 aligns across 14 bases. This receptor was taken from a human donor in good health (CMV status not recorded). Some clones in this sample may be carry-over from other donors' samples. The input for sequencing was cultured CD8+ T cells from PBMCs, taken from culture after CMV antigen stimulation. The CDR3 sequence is CSARGGLAGGRSYEQYV. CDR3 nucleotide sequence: TGCAGTGCTAGAGGTGGACTAGCGGGGGGCCGGTCCTACGAGCAGTACGTC.